Below are 29 T cell receptor beta chains sequenced from a single sample in a study of blood T cell repertoires in COVID-19. Produced via immunoSEQ multiplex PCR; TCRdb's table is partial and in-frame only. The profile shows some 120,000 clones, about 80% of them singletons. Sequenced input: peripheral blood. The receptors come from a man aged 70-80 years with active or convalescent COVID-19.

The chain links TRBV7-9 to TRBJ1-5, with a possible D match to TRBD1 (6 bases). Germline V gives CDR1 SEHNR, CDR2 FQNEAQ (reference sequence). The CDR3 spans 14 residues. Deletions cut 6 bases from V and 5 bases from J, with 14 bases between. The CDR3 loop reads CASSSGTPDQPQHF. The CDR3 DNA follows: TGTGCCAGCAGTTCCGGGACACCTGATCAGCCCCAGCATTTT.

This sequence joins TRBV2 and TRBJ2-7; 9 nucleotides agree with TRBD1. The CDR3 has 18 residues. Germline CDR1 is SNHLY and CDR2 is FYNNEI. V lost 6 bases, J lost 3 bases, and 18 bases stayed unmatched. The CDR3 loop is CASRQDRGPTRPLYEQYF. The DNA of the CDR3 is TGTGCCAGCAGACAGGACAGGGGCCCCACTAGGCCTCTCTACGAGCAGTACTTC. Supplemented by reference TRBV2 and TRBJ2-7, the full variable domain reads EPEVTQTPSHQVTQMGQEVILRCVPISNHLYFYWYRQILGQKVEFLVSFYNNEISEKSEIFDDQFSVERPDGSNFTLKIRSTKLEDSAMYFCASRQDRGPTRPLYEQYFGPGTRLTVT.

This chain connects TRBV2 to TRBJ1-2, with D possibly TRBD1 on 5 matching bases. The V and J ends lost 5 bases and 7 bases respectively, with 14 bases between them. The CDR3 sequence is 13 residues long. From germline, CDR1 is SNHLY and CDR2 FYNNEI. This CDR3 is CASSLQEGLGYTF. CDR3 nucleotides: TGTGCCAGCAGTTTACAGGAAGGTCTTGGCTACACCTTC.

The chain combines TRBV20-1 with TRBJ2-3; TRBD2 matches 7 bases. This CDR3 is built from 14 residues. The germline gives CDR1 DFQATT, CDR2 SNEGSKA (reference sequence). The ends lost 3 bases at V and 1 base at J; junction bases unmatched: 4. CDR3 region: CSASSLAGTDTQYF. The CDR3 DNA sequence: TGCAGTGCTAGTTCCCTAGCGGGCACAGATACGCAGTATTTT.

The chain uses TRBV7-2 and TRBJ1-1, with D tentatively TRBD1 (6 bases). The CDR3 length is 15 residues. The germline V gene has CDR1 SGHTA and CDR2 FQGNSA. Trimming stripped 7 bases from V and 6 bases from J, with 21 bases between. The CDR3 DNA sequence: TGTGCCAGCAATCAAGAGGTCGAGAGGGGGTCTGAAGCTTTCTTT. It translates to CASNQEVERGSEAFF.

The chain links TRBV5-1 to TRBJ2-2; 8 nucleotides agree with TRBD1. The CDR3 spans 14 residues. Germline loops: CDR1 SGHRS, CDR2 YFSETQ. V shed 5 bases and J 5 bases; nucleotides not matched to a gene: 5. CDR3 nucleotide sequence: TGCGCCAGCAGACAGGGACAGGTTACCGGGGAGCTGTTTTTT. It yields the protein CASRQGQVTGELFF.

The chain combines TRBV11-1 with TRBJ2-3; tentative D call: TRBD2 (5 bases). Germline assignment: CDR1 SGHAT and CDR2 FQDESV (reference sequence). This CDR3 is 16 amino acids long. V lost 3 bases and J 0 bases, leaving 13 bases between the germline ends. CDR3 DNA: TGTGCCAGCAGCTTCCTTAGCGCCAAAAGCACAGATACGCAGTATTTT. This translates into CASSFLSAKSTDTQYF.

The chain links TRBV6-5 to TRBJ1-3; D call uncertain. V was clipped by 0 bases and J by 4 bases, with 13 bases between them. The CDR3 contains 16 residues. Germline CDR1 MNHEY, CDR2 SVGAGI. The CDR3 sequence is CASSYSKITYGNTIYF. DNA of the CDR3: TGTGCCAGCAGTTACTCGAAGATTACCTACGGAAACACCATATATTTT.

The V call is TRBV7-2, the J call TRBJ2-5; D unclear. The CDR3 is 13 residues long. Trimming removed 3 bases from V and 4 bases from J, with 9 bases in between. Germline V CDR1 and CDR2: SGHTA, FQGNSA. The CDR3 bases are TGTGCCAGCAGCTTCTTCTATCTAGAGACCCAGTACTTC. This sequence encodes CASSFFYLETQYF.

This clone came up a few times. The rearrangement links TRBV7-2 to TRBJ1-4; 8 bases map to TRBD1. Germline V gene sequence: CDR1 SGHTA, CDR2 FQGNSA. The CDR3 contains 14 residues. V lost 1 base to trimming and J lost 6 bases; unmatched junction nucleotides: 1. Here the CDR3 reads CASSLGTGYEKLFF. CDR3 sequence (DNA): TGTGCCAGCAGCTTAGGGACAGGGTATGAAAAACTGTTTTTT. Together with reference TRBV7-2 and TRBJ1-4, the CDR3 gives the full variable domain: GAGVSQSPSNKVTEKGKDVELRCDPISGHTALYWYRQSLGQGLEFLIYFQGNSAPDKSGLPSDRFSAERTGGSVSTLTIQRTQQEDSAVYLCASSLGTGYEKLFFGSGTQLSVL.

The rearrangement uses TRBV5-1 and TRBJ2-3; 14 nucleotides agree with TRBD2. The CDR3 is made up of 18 amino acids. V lost 4 bases to trimming and J lost 3 bases; unmatched junction nucleotides: 10. CDR1 and CDR2 (germline): SGHRS, YFSETQ. Written as DNA, the CDR3 is TGCGCCAGCAGCACGGGACTAGCGGGAGCTAGTCGTACAGATACGCAGTATTTT. Its protein is CASSTGLAGASRTDTQYF. The variable domain in full, with the rest retrieved from reference TRBV5-1 and TRBJ2-3, is KAGVTQTPRYLIKTRGQQVTLSCSPISGHRSVSWYQQTPGQGLQFLFEYFSETQRNKGNFPGRFSGRQFSNSRSEMNVSTLELGDSALYLCASSTGLAGASRTDTQYFGPGTRLTVL.

V gene TRBV7-2 combines with J gene TRBJ1-5; tentative D call: TRBD1 (6 bases). V lost 0 bases and J lost 3, with 9 bases in between. CDR1 and CDR2 (germline): SGHTA, FQGNSA. The CDR3 has 15 residues. The CDR3 nucleotides read TGTGCCAGCAGCTTAGCGTGGGGGCCCAATCAGCCCCAGCATTTT. Translation: CASSLAWGPNQPQHF.

V is TRBV10-3 and J is TRBJ2-7; 7 nucleotides match TRBD2. The junction had 8 bases not matched to a gene; V was cut back by 0 bases and J by 6 bases. The CDR3 contains 15 residues. Germline V CDR1 and CDR2: ENHRY, SYGVKD. The CDR3 nucleotides are TGTGCCATCAGTGAGTCTGGCGGGGGTTCTTTCGAGCAGTACTTC. It translates to CAISESGGGSFEQYF.

The chain is built from TRBV7-2 and TRBJ2-5; 8 nucleotides line up with TRBD1. From germline, CDR1 is SGHTA and CDR2 FQGNSA. V dropped 5 bases and J dropped 5; count of bases not matched to a gene: 7. The CDR3 sequence is 14 residues long. This chain's CDR3 is CASSARQGTETQYF. As DNA, the CDR3 is TGTGCCAGCAGCGCCAGACAGGGGACGGAGACCCAGTACTTC.

J is TRBJ2-1 and V is TRBV28; D perhaps matches TRBD2 (6 bases). The germline V gene encodes CDR1 MDHEN and CDR2 SYDVKM. This CDR3 contains 15 residues. The ends were cut back, 2 bases at V and 0 bases at J, with 8 bases in the middle. The DNA for the CDR3 is TGTGCCAGCAGTTTACGGGAGATCTCCTACAATGAGCAGTTCTTC. Translation: CASSLREISYNEQFF.

This chain connects TRBV6-1 to TRBJ2-2, with a tentative D call TRBD2 (6 bases). The CDR3 loop spans 15 amino acids. Germline lookup yields CDR1 MNHNS and CDR2 SASEGT. The V end was cut by 2 bases, the J end by 7 bases, with 14 bases between. CDR3: CASSEWTTVGGELFF. In DNA form, the CDR3 reads TGTGCCAGCAGTGAATGGACTACGGTGGGCGGGGAGCTGTTTTTT.

CDR3 residues: CATSEPKPGNSPLHF. CDR3 nucleotide sequence: TGTGCCACCAGTGAACCAAAACCAGGTAATTCACCCCTCCACTTT. The J gene is TRBJ1-6, the V gene TRBV24-1; D gene uncertain. Between the trimmed V and J ends, which lost 4 bases and 6 bases, there was a span of 12 bases. The CDR3 sequence is 15 residues long. Germline V gene lookup returns CDR1 KGHDR and CDR2 SFDVKD.

The chain employs TRBV24-1 and TRBJ1-5; 7 bases fit TRBD1. Unmatched junction bases numbered 7, after V lost 3 bases and J lost 6 bases. CDR1 is KGHDR and CDR2 is SFDVKD in the germline V gene. The CDR3 sequence is 15 residues long. CDR3 in amino acids: CATSDPKTGTQPQHF. The CDR3 DNA reads TGTGCCACCAGTGATCCTAAGACAGGGACTCAGCCCCAGCATTTT.

The chain joins TRBV5-4 to TRBJ2-7; 11 bases agree with TRBD1. V was pared by 0 bases and J by 2 bases, with 1 base of the junction left unmatched. The CDR3 runs to 15 residues. CDR1 is SGHNT, CDR2 YYREEE, per germline (reference sequence). The CDR3 bases are TGTGCCAGCAGCTTGGGGGGACAGGGGGCCTACGAGCAGTACTTC. It yields the protein CASSLGGQGAYEQYF.

The CDR3 sequence: CASSSGGLLLRGNEQFF. DNA for the CDR3: TGTGCCAGCAGCTCCGGAGGGCTCTTACTTCGTGGCAATGAGCAGTTCTTC. The chain links TRBV7-2 to TRBJ2-1; D is possibly TRBD2 (6 bases). V lost 4 bases and J 6 bases, leaving 22 bases between the germline ends. The germline gives CDR1 SGHTA, CDR2 FQGNSA. CDR3 length: 17 amino acids.

The DNA for the CDR3 is TGCGCCAGCAGCCAAGATCCAGGCAGGACCTACGAGCAGTACTTC. Its translation is CASSQDPGRTYEQYF. The chain has TRBV4-3 and TRBJ2-7, with no clear D. The CDR3 extends over 15 amino acids. Germline values: CDR1 LGHNA, CDR2 YSLEER. V shed 0 bases and J shed 2 bases, with 11 bases lying between them.

V is TRBV7-6 and J is TRBJ1-1; 7 bases agree with TRBD1. From germline, CDR1 is SGHVS and CDR2 FNYEAQ. The ends lost 1 base at V and 0 bases at J; junction bases unmatched: 8. The CDR3 covers 17 residues. The CDR3 DNA reads TGTGCCAGCAGCTTAGGCCCTCCGGGACAGCTGAACACTGAAGCTTTCTTT. This codes for CASSLGPPGQLNTEAFF. The whole variable domain, filled in from reference TRBV7-6 and TRBJ1-1, reads GAGVSQSPRYKVTKRGQDVALRCDPISGHVSLYWYRQALGQGPEFLTYFNYEAQQDKSGLPNDRFSAERPEGSISTLTIQRTEQRDSAMYRCASSLGPPGQLNTEAFFGQGTRLTVV.

As regards this clone: This could be a read error, since a much larger clone is one nucleotide away. The chain uses TRBV12-3 or TRBV12-4 and TRBJ1-2; 7 bases agree with TRBD1. This CDR3 is 13 amino acids long. Trimming took 4 bases from V and 4 from J; bases not matched to a gene: 3. CDR3 sequence: CASSSTGSYGYTF. DNA of the CDR3: TGTGCCAGCAGTTCGACAGGGAGCTATGGCTACACCTTC.

This rearrangement joins TRBV11-2 to TRBJ2-5; 9 bases are shared with TRBD2. The CDR3 is made up of 15 amino acids. CDR1 SGHAT and CDR2 FQNNGV come from the germline V gene. With V trimmed by 0 bases and J by 7 bases, 6 bases remained unmatched. CDR3 DNA sequence: TGTGCCAGCAGCTTAGAGGGCGGGAGGGGAGTGACCCAGTACTTC. It is translated as CASSLEGGRGVTQYF.

The V gene is TRBV18, the J gene TRBJ1-2; maybe TRBD1 (6 bases). From germline, CDR1 is KGHSH and CDR2 LQKENI. Between the trimmed V and J ends, which lost 2 bases and 5 bases, there was a span of 18 bases. This CDR3 spans 16 amino acids. The CDR3 is CASSPRQAEHLYGYTF. Written as DNA, the CDR3 is TGTGCCAGCTCACCAAGACAGGCCGAACATCTGTATGGCTACACCTTC.

The V call is TRBV11-2, the J call TRBJ1-1, with D maybe TRBD1 (6 bases). CDR3 length: 16 residues. V was clipped by 4 bases and J by 0 bases, with 15 bases between them. Germline CDR1 and CDR2: SGHAT and FQNNGV. In nucleotides, the CDR3 is TGTGCCAGCAGCTCACGTGGCCGGACAGTGAACACTGAAGCTTTCTTT. It encodes CASSSRGRTVNTEAFF.

The chain is built from TRBV4-1 and TRBJ2-5; 7 bases align to TRBD1. Germline V lookup: CDR1 MGHRA, CDR2 YSYEKL. The CDR3 consists of 15 residues. Trimming took 4 bases from V and 5 from J; bases not matched to a gene: 10. The CDR3 DNA sequence: TGCGCCAGCAGCCTGGGGACAGTTTCAGGGGAGACCCAGTACTTC. Residues: CASSLGTVSGETQYF.

This clone was counted only a few times. This rearrangement joins TRBV9 to TRBJ2-1; no firm D call. The CDR3 covers 15 residues. The germline CDR1 and CDR2 sequences are SGDLS and YYNGEE. V lost 2 bases to trimming and J lost 1 base, with 10 bases between them. The CDR3 sequence: CASSVGGQSYNEQFF. Written as DNA, the CDR3 is TGTGCCAGCAGCGTCGGTGGGCAGTCCTACAATGAGCAGTTCTTC.

This rearrangement joins TRBV24-1 to TRBJ2-1; weak D call: TRBD1 (5 bases). V shed 2 bases and J shed 7 bases, with 8 bases lying between them. The CDR3 sequence is 13 residues long. Germline V gene lookup returns CDR1 KGHDR and CDR2 SFDVKD. The CDR3 DNA follows: TGTGCCACCAGTGATTGGGGCTCTAATGAGCAGTTCTTC. This codes for CATSDWGSNEQFF.